Below, 13 T cell receptor beta chains from the same sample are listed, as sequenced in a study of T cells after posttransplantation cyclophosphamide (dated by TCRdb to about 2016). Naive T cells were defined as viable CD3+CD4+ or CD3+CD8+ cells that were CCR7+CD45RA+CD45RO-CD95-CD27+CD28+. The receptor library was made with the immunoSEQ multiplex PCR assay. TCRdb stores this immuneACCESS table with in-frame sequences only. Part of the clones is absent; in the studies checked, under half of the shortfall reflects unresolved V genes, and no reason is known for the rest. The sample table contains about 30,000 clones; only one count was recorded for around nine tenths of them. Together, the top ten hold approximately 0.1% of the sample. The specimen was naive CD4+ T cells sorted from blood. Receptor source: a man between 25 and 39 years old in good health and a related stem cell transplant donor.

The rearrangement uses TRBV20-1 and TRBJ1-2; D gene uncertain. V lost 6 bases, J lost 8 bases, and 13 bases lay in between. This CDR3 has 11 residues. Germline CDR1 reads DFQATT; CDR2 reads SNEGSKA (reference sequence). CDR3 coding DNA: TGCAGTGCCCGGGTCCTTTTAGGCTACACCTTC. Translating gives CSARVLLGYTF.

The chain links TRBV9 to TRBJ1-1; 8 bases map to TRBD1. The junction had 12 bases not matched to a gene; V was cut back by 3 bases and J by 2 bases. There are 17 residues in the CDR3. Germline V gene lookup returns CDR1 SGDLS and CDR2 YYNGEE. This chain's CDR3 is CASSGLPGQATNTEAFF. As DNA, the CDR3 is TGTGCCAGCAGCGGACTACCGGGACAGGCGACTAACACTGAAGCTTTCTTT.

The J gene is TRBJ1-1, the V gene TRBV5-6, with D possibly matching TRBD1 (5 bases). The length of the CDR3 is 13 residues. Trimming cost V 0 bases and J 7 bases, with 10 bases left between them. The germline V gene encodes CDR1 SGHDT and CDR2 YYEEEE. The CDR3 region is CASSLGGGVEAFF. The CDR3 DNA sequence: TGTGCCAGCAGCTTGGGGGGGGGAGTTGAAGCTTTCTTT. The full variable domain, in which reference TRBV5-6 and TRBJ1-1 provide the parts outside the CDR3, is DAGVTQSPTHLIKTRGQQVTLRCSPKSGHDTVSWYQQALGQGPQFIFQYYEEEERQRGNFPDRFSGHQFPNYSSELNVNALLLGDSALYLCASSLGGGVEAFFGQGTRLTVV.

This chain links TRBV5-1 with TRBJ2-2, with unresolved D. The V end lost 0 bases, the J end lost 8 bases, and 11 bases lay between the germline ends. Germline CDR1 SGHRS, CDR2 YFSETQ. This CDR3 has 14 amino acids. DNA of the CDR3: TGCGCCAGCAGCTTGGATGCTAATCGAGGGGAGCTGTTTTTT. It codes for CASSLDANRGELFF. Full variable domain (missing parts from reference TRBV5-1 and TRBJ2-2): KAGVTQTPRYLIKTRGQQVTLSCSPISGHRSVSWYQQTPGQGLQFLFEYFSETQRNKGNFPGRFSGRQFSNSRSEMNVSTLELGDSALYLCASSLDANRGELFFGEGSRLTVL.

V and J are TRBV27 and TRBJ2-1; 7 bases line up with TRBD2. Germline lookup yields CDR1 MNHEY and CDR2 SMNVEV (reference sequence). The J segment lost 1 base and the V segment lost 4 bases, leaving 13 bases of the junction unmatched. This CDR3 has 18 residues. CDR3 nucleotide sequence: TGTGCCAGCAGTTCTATCCGGTTACTAGCGAATTCCTACAATGAGCAGTTCTTC. Its protein is CASSSIRLLANSYNEQFF.

The rearrangement links TRBV7-9 to TRBJ1-1; 7 nucleotides line up with TRBD1. Germline V gene data show CDR1 as SEHNR and CDR2 as FQNEAQ (reference sequence). CDR3 size: 13 residues. The V and J ends lost 5 bases and 4 bases, in that order; junction bases with no gene match: 4. CDR3 amino acids: CASSLTGATEAFF. The DNA of the CDR3 is TGTGCCAGCAGCCTTACAGGGGCCACTGAAGCTTTCTTT.

This clone was picked up one time. The chain uses TRBV6-1 and TRBJ2-7, with TRBD1 as a possible D gene (6 bases). This CDR3 has 14 amino acids. The V end was cut by 4 bases, the J end by 1 base, with 11 bases between. Germline V gene data show CDR1 as MNHNS and CDR2 as SASEGT. The CDR3 reads CASSAGQRSYEQYF. The CDR3 bases are TGTGCCAGCAGTGCCGGACAGAGGTCCTACGAGCAGTACTTC.

This chain uses TRBV7-2 with TRBJ2-1, with a weak D call TRBD2 (7 bases). V lost 5 bases to trimming and J lost 0 bases, with 11 bases between them. Germline CDR1 SGHTA, CDR2 FQGNSA. This CDR3 contains 15 residues. The CDR3 DNA reads as TGTGCCAGCAGCAAGGGGGGGAGCTCCTACAATGAGCAGTTCTTC. The encoded protein is CASSKGGSSYNEQFF.

V and J are TRBV6-1 and TRBJ2-5; D gene ambiguous. The CDR3 has 14 residues. The germline V gene encodes CDR1 MNHNS and CDR2 SASEGT. Trimming removed 7 bases from V and 5 bases from J, with 17 bases in between. CDR3 coding DNA: TGTGCCAGCACCTATGCCCGCACCATGGAGACCCAGTACTTC. Protein: CASTYARTMETQYF.

This sequence joins TRBV6-4 and TRBJ1-5; D not certain. The CDR3 runs to 16 residues. CDR1 and CDR2 (germline): MRHNA, SNTAGT. Trimming took 3 bases from V and 0 from J, leaving 12 bases between them. CDR3 in amino acids: CASSEWRPDSNQPQHF. The DNA for the CDR3 is TGTGCCAGCAGTGAGTGGAGACCGGATAGCAATCAGCCCCAGCATTTT.

The chain uses TRBV6-6 and TRBJ1-3, with TRBD1 matching 9 bases. This CDR3 is built from 16 residues. V gave up 6 bases and J gave up 2 bases; unmatched junction bases: 8. Germline V gives CDR1 MNHNY, CDR2 SVGAGI (reference sequence). The CDR3 DNA sequence: TGTGCCAGCAGGGTACCGGGACAGGGTGCTGGAAACACCATATATTTT. It translates to CASRVPGQGAGNTIYF.

This chain connects TRBV7-6 to TRBJ2-5, with 10 positions matching TRBD2. The V and J ends lost 1 base and 4 bases, in that order; junction bases with no gene match: 6. This CDR3 contains 16 residues. From germline, CDR1 is SGHVS and CDR2 FNYEAQ. Here the CDR3 DNA reads TGTGCCAGCAGCTTAGTTACTAGCGGGGTCCGAGAGACCCAGTACTTC. Translating gives CASSLVTSGVRETQYF.

The chain joins TRBV5-4 to TRBJ1-1; TRBD1 might be the D (6 bases). Between the trimmed V and J ends, which lost 4 bases and 0 bases, there was a span of 13 bases. The CDR3 sequence is 15 residues long. Germline CDR1 SGHNT, CDR2 YYREEE (reference sequence). The CDR3 bases are TGTGCCAGCAGCGCGGGCAGGGGACTGAACACTGAAGCTTTCTTT. Translating gives CASSAGRGLNTEAFF.